The clone carrying this T cell receptor beta chain was observed a handful of times. This sample was taken from a study of T-cell memory formation after mild COVID-19. MiXCR, run by TCRdb on the 5' RACE reads, gives a single entry per CDR3 protein. The sample holds tens of thousands of distinct CDR3 sequences, 7% to 8% seen once. The length of the CDR3 is 15 residues. The chain couples TRBV21-1 to TRBJ2-7; the table's D call of TRBD1 was not tested on the DNA. TRBV21-1 has pseudogene status. The sequence was obtained from a man younger than 35 who had mild COVID-19 (a few samples of this study predate the infection). Cell type and time point are not known. The sequenced sample was PBMCs or a T cell subset sorted from them (not recorded which). The CDR3: CASSKTGQILYEQYF. The CDR3 bases are TGTGCCAGCAGCAAAACCGGACAGATCCTCTACGAGCAGTACTTC.